This TCR beta chain came from a study of PD-1 blockade in classical Hodgkin lymphoma. Sequencing was performed with immunoSEQ multiplex PCR; in TCRdb, only in-frame clones are kept and a portion is missing. Among approximately 17,000 clones listed, around 90% were seen once. This clone turned up a few times. This sample's time point: newly diagnosed, previously untreated cHL patient sample. With 4 bases removed from V and 4 bases from J, the gap between germline ends came to 10 bases. The germline CDR1 and CDR2 sequences are SNHLY and FYNNEI. This CDR3 is 13 amino acids long. This receptor was obtained from a human donor with classical Hodgkin lymphoma. Sequencing was carried out using peripheral blood mononuclear cells (PBMCs). V and J are TRBV2 and TRBJ1-2, with unresolved D. CDR3 region: CASSAPRIYGYTF. The CDR3 DNA sequence: TGTGCCAGCAGTGCCCCTAGGATCTATGGCTACACCTTC.